A selection of T cell receptor beta chains follows, all from one sample in a study of patients and donors after allogeneic stem cell transplantation. Each CDR3 protein is one row after TCRdb ran MiXCR on the RT-PCR reads. The repertoire consists of 900,000 to 1,000,000 distinct CDR3 sequences, with about a sixth occurring once and the leading ten covering 5% to 7.5%. The sequenced sample was blood, either unsorted or a sorted T cell fraction (not recorded which). These receptors were obtained from a human donor who was either an allogeneic HSCT recipient or a stem cell or donor lymphocyte infusion donor (not recorded which). It is not recorded whose cells these are; they may come from a transplant donor. Each CDR3 is given with its conserved first and last residue. Each record gives: J gene, V gene, D gene, clone size, CDR3 DNA, CDR3 protein. D genes are given only for firm matches. Clone size is stated in some rows and not others, as once, few, many or a class when expanded.

j_gene: TRBJ2-7
v_gene: TRBV20-1
d_gene: -
abundance: few
CDR3nt: TGCAGTGCCCACACGGCGGTATCCTACGAGCAGTACTTC
CDR3aa: CSAHTAVSYEQYF

j_gene: TRBJ2-7
v_gene: TRBV6-6
d_gene: TRBD1
abundance: -
CDR3nt: TGTGCCAGCACCGGGGACAGGGCCTACGAGCAGTACTTC
CDR3aa: CASTGDRAYEQYF

j_gene: TRBJ1-3
v_gene: TRBV7-9
d_gene: -
abundance: few
CDR3nt: TGTGCCAGCAGCTTAGCGGGGCCGTCTGGAAACACCATATATTTT
CDR3aa: CASSLAGPSGNTIYF

j_gene: TRBJ2-2
v_gene: TRBV18
d_gene: TRBD2
abundance: -
CDR3nt: TGTGCCAGCTCACCTCCCTCGCGGACTAGCGGGAGAAACACCGGGGAGCTGTTTTTT
CDR3aa: CASSPPSRTSGRNTGELFF

j_gene: TRBJ1-4
v_gene: TRBV7-2
d_gene: -
abundance: -
CDR3nt: TGTGCCAGCAGCTTCGACAGACTTAATGAAAAACTGTTTTTT
CDR3aa: CASSFDRLNEKLFF

j_gene: TRBJ2-5
v_gene: TRBV10-2
d_gene: -
abundance: -
CDR3nt: TGCGCCGGCCCGGGCAGGGAAGAGACCCAGTACTTC
CDR3aa: CAGPGREETQYF

j_gene: TRBJ2-1
v_gene: TRBV20-1
d_gene: -
abundance: few
CDR3nt: TGCAGTGCTAGGGACAACAACAACAATGAGCAGTTCTTC
CDR3aa: CSARDNNNNEQFF

j_gene: TRBJ1-1
v_gene: TRBV7-9
d_gene: -
abundance: -
CDR3nt: TGTGCCAGCAGCTTAGATCTCACTGAAGCTTTCTTT
CDR3aa: CASSLDLTEAFF

j_gene: TRBJ1-5
v_gene: TRBV7-9
d_gene: -
abundance: -
CDR3nt: TGTGCCAGCAGCCAGCGGTCCGGGGGGGCAGCTCAGCCCCAGCATTTT
CDR3aa: CASSQRSGGAAQPQHF

j_gene: TRBJ2-1
v_gene: TRBV9
d_gene: -
abundance: few
CDR3nt: TGTGCCAGCAGCTTAACGGAATCCCGGAGGGATGAGCAGTTCTTC
CDR3aa: CASSLTESRRDEQFF

j_gene: TRBJ2-7
v_gene: TRBV12-3/TRBV12-4
d_gene: -
abundance: -
CDR3nt: TGTGCCAGCAGTTTACCGGGAATCACCTACGAGCAGTACTTC
CDR3aa: CASSLPGITYEQYF

j_gene: TRBJ1-2
v_gene: TRBV24-1
d_gene: TRBD1
abundance: few
CDR3nt: TGTGCCACAGGGACAGGCAACTATGGCTACACCTTC
CDR3aa: CATGTGNYGYTF

j_gene: TRBJ2-6
v_gene: TRBV4-3
d_gene: -
abundance: -
CDR3nt: TGCGCCAGCAGCCCGTCCTATACAGAATACTACTCTGGGGCCAACGTCCTGACTTTC
CDR3aa: CASSPSYTEYYSGANVLTF

j_gene: TRBJ1-5
v_gene: TRBV6-1
d_gene: -
abundance: -
CDR3nt: TGTGCCAGCAGTGGGGGGACGGGGAACTATCAGCCCCAGCATTTT
CDR3aa: CASSGGTGNYQPQHF

j_gene: TRBJ1-1
v_gene: TRBV5-1
d_gene: TRBD1
abundance: few
CDR3nt: TGCGCCAGCAGCCAGGGACAGCCCGATCGTACTGAAGCTTTCTTT
CDR3aa: CASSQGQPDRTEAFF

j_gene: TRBJ2-7
v_gene: TRBV12-3/TRBV12-4
d_gene: -
abundance: many
CDR3nt: TGTGCCAGCAGTTTAGGGCCAGGGCACTACGAGCAGTACTTC
CDR3aa: CASSLGPGHYEQYF

j_gene: TRBJ1-2
v_gene: TRBV12-3/TRBV12-4
d_gene: -
abundance: -
CDR3nt: TGTGCCAGCAGTTTCCGCCGGGATAACCTACGAAGAAACTATGGCTACACCTTC
CDR3aa: CASSFRRDNLRRNYGYTF

j_gene: TRBJ2-3
v_gene: TRBV7-2
d_gene: TRBD2
abundance: few
CDR3nt: TGTGCCAGCAGCTTAGGGAGCGGGGGCCCCACAGATACGCAGTATTTT
CDR3aa: CASSLGSGGPTDTQYF

j_gene: TRBJ1-6
v_gene: TRBV20-1
d_gene: -
abundance: few
CDR3nt: TGCAGTGCTAGAGATCGCGGGAGACAGTTTCCCTATAATTCACCCCTCCACTTT
CDR3aa: CSARDRGRQFPYNSPLHF

j_gene: TRBJ2-5
v_gene: TRBV12-3/TRBV12-4
d_gene: -
abundance: few
CDR3nt: TGTGCCAGTGCGCAAGAGACCCAGTACTTC
CDR3aa: CASAQETQYF

j_gene: TRBJ2-2
v_gene: TRBV13
d_gene: -
abundance: few
CDR3nt: TGTGCCAGCAGCTTAACCCACAGACGCTCAATGGGGCGAGTTACCGGGGAGCTGTTTTTT
CDR3aa: CASSLTHRRSMGRVTGELFF

j_gene: TRBJ2-1
v_gene: TRBV7-8
d_gene: -
abundance: few
CDR3nt: TGTGCCAGCAGCTTAGCGCCCGGAGCTATCAATGAGCAGTTCTTC
CDR3aa: CASSLAPGAINEQFF

j_gene: TRBJ2-2
v_gene: TRBV20-1
d_gene: -
abundance: few
CDR3nt: TGCAGTGCAGCAACTAGGAAGGGACCCGGGGAGCTGTTTTTT
CDR3aa: CSAATRKGPGELFF

j_gene: TRBJ2-7
v_gene: TRBV12-3/TRBV12-4
d_gene: -
abundance: -
CDR3nt: TGTGCCAGCAGTTTAGCGTTGGGCAGCTTCTACGAGCAGTACTTC
CDR3aa: CASSLALGSFYEQYF

j_gene: TRBJ1-5
v_gene: TRBV4-1
d_gene: -
abundance: -
CDR3nt: TGCGCCAGCAGCCAAGATCGTTCGGATCTCTATAGCAATCAGCCCCAGCATTTT
CDR3aa: CASSQDRSDLYSNQPQHF

j_gene: TRBJ1-6
v_gene: TRBV7-9
d_gene: TRBD1
abundance: -
CDR3nt: TGTGCCAGCAGCTCCGACAGGGCTAATTCACCCCTCCACTTT
CDR3aa: CASSSDRANSPLHF

j_gene: TRBJ2-7
v_gene: TRBV6-1
d_gene: -
abundance: once
CDR3nt: TGTGCCAGCACCCGATTAGTCGACGAGCAGTACTTC
CDR3aa: CASTRLVDEQYF

j_gene: TRBJ2-7
v_gene: TRBV11-2
d_gene: -
abundance: -
CDR3nt: TGTGCCAGCAGCTTTGAGACATCTGCCTCCTACGAGCAGTACTTC
CDR3aa: CASSFETSASYEQYF

j_gene: TRBJ2-1
v_gene: TRBV11-2
d_gene: TRBD2
abundance: many
CDR3nt: TGTGCCAGCAGCTTAACGGGGGGGCCTAATGAGCAGTTCTTC
CDR3aa: CASSLTGGPNEQFF

j_gene: TRBJ1-2
v_gene: TRBV9
d_gene: -
abundance: few
CDR3nt: TGTGCCAGCAGCCCGATCCGGGCGAACTATGGCTACACCTTC
CDR3aa: CASSPIRANYGYTF

j_gene: TRBJ2-3
v_gene: TRBV5-1
d_gene: -
abundance: few
CDR3nt: TGCGCCAGCAGCTTGGAAGTGGGAGATACGCAGTATTTT
CDR3aa: CASSLEVGDTQYF

j_gene: TRBJ2-1
v_gene: TRBV27
d_gene: -
abundance: -
CDR3nt: TGTGCCAGCAGTCCTACCGGGACACGGAGCTCCTACAATGAGCAGTTCTTC
CDR3aa: CASSPTGTRSSYNEQFF

j_gene: TRBJ2-7
v_gene: TRBV20-1
d_gene: -
abundance: many
CDR3nt: TGCAGTGCTAGAGATGCCTACGAGCAGTACTTC
CDR3aa: CSARDAYEQYF

j_gene: TRBJ2-7
v_gene: TRBV29-1
d_gene: TRBD1
abundance: -
CDR3nt: TGCAGCGTTACGTTAGGACAGGGGGAAGACGAGCAGTACTTC
CDR3aa: CSVTLGQGEDEQYF

j_gene: TRBJ1-1
v_gene: TRBV5-1
d_gene: -
abundance: few
CDR3nt: TGCGCCAGCAGCCACTACGACAGAGATTACACTGAAGCTTTCTTT
CDR3aa: CASSHYDRDYTEAFF

j_gene: TRBJ2-1
v_gene: TRBV19
d_gene: TRBD2
abundance: -
CDR3nt: TGTGCCAGTAGTATAATCGCGGGGGGGCCCTCCTACAATGAGCAGTTCTTC
CDR3aa: CASSIIAGGPSYNEQFF

j_gene: TRBJ2-4
v_gene: TRBV6-1
d_gene: -
abundance: -
CDR3nt: TGTGCCAGCAGACCGGGACTAGCCAAAAACATTCAGTACTTC
CDR3aa: CASRPGLAKNIQYF

j_gene: TRBJ1-3
v_gene: TRBV4-2
d_gene: TRBD1
abundance: -
CDR3nt: TGTGCCAGCAGCCTTGACAGGGGCGCCGGGGTAATAAATGGAAACACCATATATTTT
CDR3aa: CASSLDRGAGVINGNTIYF

j_gene: TRBJ1-5
v_gene: TRBV6-1
d_gene: -
abundance: -
CDR3nt: TGTGCCAGCAGTGAAGCGTCCCTGGGGCGCAATCAGCCCCAGCATTTT
CDR3aa: CASSEASLGRNQPQHF

j_gene: TRBJ1-1
v_gene: TRBV3-1
d_gene: -
abundance: -
CDR3nt: TGTGCCAGCAGCCAAGTACCTATAACCGGGACGCAGAACACTGAAGCTTTCTTT
CDR3aa: CASSQVPITGTQNTEAFF

j_gene: TRBJ2-2
v_gene: TRBV29-1
d_gene: TRBD2
abundance: few
CDR3nt: TGCAGCGTTGAGACTAGCGGGAGGGCCACCGGGGAGCTGTTTTTT
CDR3aa: CSVETSGRATGELFF

j_gene: TRBJ1-5
v_gene: TRBV7-9
d_gene: -
abundance: once
CDR3nt: TGTGCCAGCAGCGACCGAACGGACAGACTAAATCAGCCCCAGCATTTT
CDR3aa: CASSDRTDRLNQPQHF

j_gene: TRBJ2-2
v_gene: TRBV9
d_gene: TRBD2
abundance: -
CDR3nt: TGTGCCAGCAGTAGCGGGAACATGGGCGGGGAGCTGTTTTTT
CDR3aa: CASSSGNMGGELFF

j_gene: TRBJ1-5
v_gene: TRBV6-1
d_gene: TRBD1
abundance: few
CDR3nt: TGTGCCAGCAGCCGGATAGGGGGCCCCCGAACCTATAGCAATCAGCCCCAGCATTTT
CDR3aa: CASSRIGGPRTYSNQPQHF

j_gene: TRBJ2-1
v_gene: TRBV20-1
d_gene: TRBD2
abundance: -
CDR3nt: TGCAGTGCTAGAGACCCTTTTGGGACTAGCGGGGCGCTCTACAATGAGCAGTTCTTC
CDR3aa: CSARDPFGTSGALYNEQFF

j_gene: TRBJ2-7
v_gene: TRBV4-1
d_gene: TRBD2
abundance: -
CDR3nt: TGCGCCAGCAGAATCACCGGGACTAGTGACGAGCAGTACTTC
CDR3aa: CASRITGTSDEQYF

j_gene: TRBJ2-3
v_gene: TRBV5-8
d_gene: TRBD2
abundance: -
CDR3nt: TGTGCCAGCAGCCGGCCTAGCGGGAGGACAGATACGCAGTATTTT
CDR3aa: CASSRPSGRTDTQYF

j_gene: TRBJ2-1
v_gene: TRBV12-3/TRBV12-4
d_gene: TRBD1
abundance: few
CDR3nt: TGTGCCAGCAGCTCGGGACAGGGGGTCCACAATGAGCAGTTCTTC
CDR3aa: CASSSGQGVHNEQFF

j_gene: TRBJ2-3
v_gene: TRBV21-1
d_gene: -
abundance: many
CDR3nt: TGTGCCAGCAACCGACGTACGCAGTATTTT
CDR3aa: CASNRRTQYF

j_gene: TRBJ2-2
v_gene: TRBV20-1
d_gene: -
abundance: -
CDR3nt: TGCAGTGCTAGACCTAGCGCCATCGCGGGGACCGGGGAGCTGTTTTTT
CDR3aa: CSARPSAIAGTGELFF

j_gene: TRBJ1-4
v_gene: TRBV12-3/TRBV12-4
d_gene: TRBD1
abundance: many
CDR3nt: TGTGCCAGCAGTAAGACAGGGGGCATAGGGGAAAAACTGTTTTTT
CDR3aa: CASSKTGGIGEKLFF

j_gene: TRBJ1-6
v_gene: TRBV4-2
d_gene: TRBD1
abundance: -
CDR3nt: TGTGCCAGCAGCCCCCGGGACAGTTCACATAATTCACCCCTCCACTTT
CDR3aa: CASSPRDSSHNSPLHF

j_gene: TRBJ1-6
v_gene: TRBV12-3/TRBV12-4
d_gene: TRBD1
abundance: many
CDR3nt: TGTGCCAGCAGTCGTACGGGACAGGGCAAGTCACCCCTCCACTTT
CDR3aa: CASSRTGQGKSPLHF

j_gene: TRBJ1-2
v_gene: TRBV7-9
d_gene: -
abundance: many
CDR3nt: TGTGCCAGCAGTTCGGGGGGCGGCTATGGCTACACCTTC
CDR3aa: CASSSGGGYGYTF

j_gene: TRBJ2-7
v_gene: TRBV20-1
d_gene: TRBD2
abundance: many
CDR3nt: TGCAGTGCTACTCCTACCGGGACTAACTACGAGCAGTACTTC
CDR3aa: CSATPTGTNYEQYF

j_gene: TRBJ1-1
v_gene: TRBV29-1
d_gene: -
abundance: few
CDR3nt: TGCAGCGTTGATGGTGTAATTCCGAACACTGAAGCTTTCTTT
CDR3aa: CSVDGVIPNTEAFF